This T cell receptor (beta chain) was profiled in a study of preoperative IRX-2 immunotherapy in early breast cancer. Treatment described: preoperative locoregional IRX-2 cytokine immunotherapy. Samples came from a phase Ib trial of preoperative locoregional IRX-2 cytokine immunotherapy. Repertoires were generated with immunoSEQ multiplex PCR, while TCRdb's copy carries only in-frame clones and drops some. This sample has roughly 5,700 clones, with 73% found just once. Germline CDR1 is SGHVT and CDR2 is SQSDAQ. The germline V and J ends were trimmed by 5 bases and 0 bases, with 10 bases remaining between them. The CDR3 contains 15 residues.

This chain uses TRBV7-4 with TRBJ1-4, with D perhaps TRBD1 (6 bases). This receptor was identified in a human donor with breast cancer. The sequenced sample was tumor tissue, obtained before IRX-2 immunotherapy. The CDR3 sequence: CASSPRQATNEKLFF. The CDR3 bases are TGTGCCAGCAGCCCCCGACAGGCAACTAATGAAAAACTGTTTTTT.